This is a list of T cell receptor beta chains from one sample in a study of shared clonotypes between healthy human individuals. Libraries were prepared by immunoSEQ multiplex PCR; TCRdb keeps only in-frame clonotypes and omits some of them. The sample yields fewer than 1.4 million clones, 75% to 85% seen once. Sequenced sample: memory CD4+ T cells from PBMCs. The receptors shown here come from a man between 18 and 35 years old in good health. Some clones in this sample may be carry-over from other donors' samples. Each CDR3 is given with its conserved first and last residue. D genes are given only for firm matches. Clone size is shown for a subset of rows, as once, few, many or a class of expanded clone.

14	-	TRBV5-1	TRBJ1-1	-	TGCGCCAGCACCCCTGACAGGATGAACACTGAAGCTTTCTTT	CASTPDRMNTEAFF
14	-	TRBV19	TRBJ2-5	-	TGTGCCAGTAGTATCGGGGGCGCACAAGAGACCCAGTACTTC	CASSIGGAQETQYF
18	-	TRBV19	TRBJ1-1	-	TGTGCCAGTAGTATAGGCTATCGAAGGTTCCGAGGGAACACTGAAGCTTTCTTT	CASSIGYRRFRGNTEAFF
15	TRBD2	TRBV6-5	TRBJ2-7	-	TGTGCCAGCAGTCCCTACGGGGCGGGAGTAGACGAGCAGTACTTC	CASSPYGAGVDEQYF
13	-	TRBV30	TRBJ1-5	-	TGTGCCTGGTCCAGGAGAATTACTCAGCCCCAGCATTTT	CAWSRRITQPQHF
13	-	TRBV27	TRBJ2-5	-	TGTGCCAGCAGTAGCAGGGCCGTAGGGACCCAGTACTTC	CASSSRAVGTQYF
15	TRBD1	TRBV6-1	TRBJ2-1	-	TGTGCCAGCAGGGCCCGACAGGGGGCCTACAATGAGCAGTTCTTC	CASRARQGAYNEQFF
12	TRBD1	TRBV30	TRBJ1-1	-	TGTGCCTGGAACAGACAGGGAGCTGAAGCTTTCTTT	CAWNRQGAEAFF
13	-	TRBV28	TRBJ1-1	-	TGTGCCAGCAGTTTCGTTAAAGGGACTGAAGCTTTCTTT	CASSFVKGTEAFF
13	-	TRBV5-4	TRBJ2-1	-	TGTGCCAGCAGCTTCACGGTTTACAATGAGCAGTTCTTC	CASSFTVYNEQFF
14	TRBD1	TRBV28	TRBJ1-4	-	TGTGCCAGCAGTGCCGGGACAGGGGGTGAAAAACTGTTTTTT	CASSAGTGGEKLFF
16	TRBD2	TRBV5-4	TRBJ2-1	-	TGTGCCAGCAGCTTGGTTATGGGACTAGATCGTGATGAGCAGTTCTTC	CASSLVMGLDRDEQFF
16	TRBD2	TRBV7-8	TRBJ2-7	-	TGTGCCAGCAGCTTAGCGCTCAGGGCGGGAGGGGCCGAGCAGTACTTC	CASSLALRAGGAEQYF
14	-	TRBV28	TRBJ1-2	-	TGTGCCAGCAGCCCACGCGGGGGGGCCAATGGCTACACCTTC	CASSPRGGANGYTF
19	TRBD1	TRBV5-1	TRBJ1-3	-	TGCGCCAGCAGCCTAAGAACCGGGACAGGGGGATTCTCTGGAAACACCATATATTTT	CASSLRTGTGGFSGNTIYF
15	TRBD2	TRBV27	TRBJ2-1	-	TGTGCCAGCAGGAAACTAGCGGGAATTTACAATGAGCAGTTCTTC	CASRKLAGIYNEQFF
13	-	TRBV9	TRBJ2-2	-	TGTGCCAGCAGCGTTCGTGGTTGGGGGGAGCTGTTTTTT	CASSVRGWGELFF
11	-	TRBV6-1	TRBJ1-1	-	TGTGCCAGCGCCCCGAACACTGAAGCTTTCTTT	CASAPNTEAFF
11	TRBD1	TRBV20-1	TRBJ2-5	-	TGCAGTGCTCAGGGGGAAGAGACCCAGTACTTC	CSAQGEETQYF
15	TRBD2	TRBV6-6	TRBJ2-2	few	TGTGCCAGCAGTTCACTAGCGGGAGGCACCGGGGAGCTGTTTTTT	CASSSLAGGTGELFF
15	-	TRBV7-2	TRBJ1-1	few	TGTGCCAGCACCCGAGGAGGGGCATTGAACACTGAAGCTTTCTTT	CASTRGGALNTEAFF
13	TRBD1	TRBV6-6	TRBJ1-2	-	TGTGCCAGCAGCCCGGGGGGACAGGGTGGCTACACCTTC	CASSPGGQGGYTF
17	TRBD1	TRBV5-4	TRBJ1-5	-	TGTGCCAGCAGCTTGGGCGGGGGGACAGGGGGACATCAGCCCCAGCATTTT	CASSLGGGTGGHQPQHF
12	TRBD1	TRBV7-2	TRBJ1-2	few	TGTGCCAGCAGCCTGACAGGGTATGGCTACACCTTC	CASSLTGYGYTF
13	TRBD1	TRBV25-1	TRBJ1-5	-	TGTGCCAGCCGGGACAGGGGGGATCAGCCCCAGCATTTT	CASRDRGDQPQHF
15	-	TRBV4-3	TRBJ2-1	-	TGCGCCAGCAGCCAAGATCGGAGGCAGGGGGGTAGACAGTTCTTC	CASSQDRRQGGRQFF
12	-	TRBV30	TRBJ2-5	-	TGTGCCTGGAACCAGGAGTCGGCCACCCAGTACTTC	CAWNQESATQYF
12	TRBD1	TRBV27	TRBJ1-1	-	TGTGCCAGCCGGACAGGGTGGACTGAAGCTTTCTTT	CASRTGWTEAFF
15	-	TRBV27	TRBJ2-3	-	TGTGCCAGCAGCCCCGGCGCCGGGAGAGGGTATACGCAGTATTTT	CASSPGAGRGYTQYF
15	TRBD1	TRBV4-3	TRBJ2-7	-	TGCGCCAGCAGCCGGGACAGGGCGAGCTCCTACGAGCAGTACTTC	CASSRDRASSYEQYF
15	-	TRBV5-1	TRBJ1-2	once	TGCGCCAGCAGGGTCCAAAGACAGGACTTTGTCGGCTACACCTTC	CASRVQRQDFVGYTF
17	TRBD2	TRBV11-3	TRBJ2-5	-	TGTGCCAGCAGCCTCACCTCGACTAGCGGAGGTCAAGAGACCCAGTACTTC	CASSLTSTSGGQETQYF
13	-	TRBV5-1	TRBJ2-7	-	TGCGCCAGCAGCTTGGAAGGAGACTACGAGCAGTACTTC	CASSLEGDYEQYF
14	TRBD2	TRBV7-3	TRBJ2-7	-	TGTGCCACCACGGCGGGAGGCACCTCCTACGAGCAGTACTTC	CATTAGGTSYEQYF
15	-	TRBV7-3	TRBJ2-1	-	TGTGCCAGCAGCGTGGGCGCGAGCTCCTACAATGAGCAGTTCTTC	CASSVGASSYNEQFF
14	TRBD1	TRBV10-3	TRBJ1-1	-	TGTGCCATCAGCAGACAGGGGACGAACACTGAAGCTTTCTTT	CAISRQGTNTEAFF
8	-	TRBV10-1	TRBJ1-2	-	TGCGCCAGCGGACGCTGCACCTTC	CASGRCTF
16	-	TRBV27	TRBJ1-5	few	TGTGCCAGCAGTTTATCAAGAGGACATAGCAATCAGCCCCAGCATTTT	CASSLSRGHSNQPQHF
15	TRBD1	TRBV4-3	TRBJ2-5	-	TGCGCCAGCAGCCAAGATGGTTACAGGGGGGAGACCCAGTACTTC	CASSQDGYRGETQYF
14	TRBD1	TRBV6-5	TRBJ1-1	few	TGTGCCAGCAGACCACCGGGACAGGACACTGAAGCTTTCTTT	CASRPPGQDTEAFF
14	-	TRBV30	TRBJ2-6	-	TGTGCCTGGAGTTTGGGAACTGGGGCCAACGTCCTGACTTTC	CAWSLGTGANVLTF
16	-	TRBV28	TRBJ2-2	-	TGTGCCAGCAGTTTGCGACTTACTAGCTTAGCCGGGGAGCTGTTTTTT	CASSLRLTSLAGELFF
12	-	TRBV28	TRBJ1-5	-	TGTGCCAGCAGGCAGACGGCGAAGCCCCAGCATTTT	CASRQTAKPQHF
14	TRBD1	TRBV19	TRBJ1-5	-	TGTGCCACCGGCCATCGGGGGAAGGGACAGCCCCGGCATTTT	CATGHRGKGQPRHF
13	-	TRBV28	TRBJ1-2	many	TGTGCCAGCAGTTTAACGGGGCGATCCGGCTACACCTTC	CASSLTGRSGYTF
13	-	TRBV30	TRBJ1-1	once	TGTGCCTGGAGTAAGGACGGAAACACTGAAGCTTTCTTT	CAWSKDGNTEAFF
15	TRBD1	TRBV5-1	TRBJ2-1	-	TGCGCCAGCAGCCCCGGACAGGACTCCTACAATGAGCAGTTCTTC	CASSPGQDSYNEQFF
14	-	TRBV14	TRBJ1-1	-	TGTGCCAGCAAGAAGGCCCGGATGAACACTGAAGCTTTCTTT	CASKKARMNTEAFF
11	-	TRBV2	TRBJ2-1	-	TGTGCCAGCACAGCGTACAATGAGCAGTTCTTC	CASTAYNEQFF
13	-	TRBV10-2	TRBJ2-7	-	TGCGCCAGCAGGCGGTTGAGCGATTACGAGCAGTACTTC	CASRRLSDYEQYF
17	TRBD2	TRBV4-1	TRBJ2-2	once	TGCGCCAGCAGCCGAGCCGGGACTAGCGGGAATCGCGGGGAGCTGTTTTTT	CASSRAGTSGNRGELFF